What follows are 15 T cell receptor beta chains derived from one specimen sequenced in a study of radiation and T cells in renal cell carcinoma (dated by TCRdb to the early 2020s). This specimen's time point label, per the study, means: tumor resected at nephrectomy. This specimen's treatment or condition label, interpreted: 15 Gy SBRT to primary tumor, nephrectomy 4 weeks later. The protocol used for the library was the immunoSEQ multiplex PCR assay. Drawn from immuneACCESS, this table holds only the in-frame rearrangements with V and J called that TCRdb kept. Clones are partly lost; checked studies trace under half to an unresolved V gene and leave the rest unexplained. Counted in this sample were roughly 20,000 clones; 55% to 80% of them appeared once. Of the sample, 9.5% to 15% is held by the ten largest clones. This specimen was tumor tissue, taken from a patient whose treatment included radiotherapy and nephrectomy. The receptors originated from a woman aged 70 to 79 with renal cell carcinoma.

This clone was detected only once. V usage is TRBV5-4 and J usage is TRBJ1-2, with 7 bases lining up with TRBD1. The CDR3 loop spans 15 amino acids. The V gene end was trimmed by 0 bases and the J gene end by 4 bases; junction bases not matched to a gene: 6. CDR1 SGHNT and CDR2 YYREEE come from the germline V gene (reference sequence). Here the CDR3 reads CASSLAAGGFYGYTF. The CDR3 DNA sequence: TGTGCCAGCAGCTTGGCGGCAGGGGGTTTCTATGGCTACACCTTC.

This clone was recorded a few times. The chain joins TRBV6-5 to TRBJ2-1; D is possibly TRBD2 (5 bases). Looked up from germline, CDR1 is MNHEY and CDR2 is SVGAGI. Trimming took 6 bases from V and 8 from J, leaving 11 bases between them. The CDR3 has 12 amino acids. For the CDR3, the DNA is TGTGCCAGCAGCCGCCCGAGGGATGAGCAGTTCTTC. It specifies CASSRPRDEQFF.

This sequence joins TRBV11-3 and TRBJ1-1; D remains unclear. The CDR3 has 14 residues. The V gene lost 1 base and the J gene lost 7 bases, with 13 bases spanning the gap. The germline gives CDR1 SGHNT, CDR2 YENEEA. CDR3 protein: CASSLAGERVEAFF. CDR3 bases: TGTGCCAGCAGCTTAGCCGGGGAGAGGGTTGAAGCTTTCTTT.

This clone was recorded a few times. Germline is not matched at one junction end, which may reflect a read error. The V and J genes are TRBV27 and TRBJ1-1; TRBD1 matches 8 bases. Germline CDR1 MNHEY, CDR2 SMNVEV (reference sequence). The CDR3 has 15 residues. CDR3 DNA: TGTGCCAGCAGTCCACCGGGACAGGTGAATACTGAAGCTTTCTTT. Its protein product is CASSPPGQVNTEAFF.

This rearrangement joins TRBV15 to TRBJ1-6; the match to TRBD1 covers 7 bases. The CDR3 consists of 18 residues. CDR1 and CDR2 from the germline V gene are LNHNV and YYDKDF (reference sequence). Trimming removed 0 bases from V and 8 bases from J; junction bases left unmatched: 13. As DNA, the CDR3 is TGTGCCACCAGCAGAGATCTGTTGGACAGGCCGCGTGATTCACCCCTCCACTTT. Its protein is CATSRDLLDRPRDSPLHF.

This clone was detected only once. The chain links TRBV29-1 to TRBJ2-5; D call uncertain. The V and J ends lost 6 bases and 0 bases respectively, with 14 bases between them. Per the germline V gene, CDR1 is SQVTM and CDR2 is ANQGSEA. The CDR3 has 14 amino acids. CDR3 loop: CSVPPPQNQETQYF. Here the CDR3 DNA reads TGCAGCGTCCCTCCGCCCCAGAACCAAGAGACCCAGTACTTC.

CDR3 sequence: CATLRLTQETQYF. The CDR3 region has the DNA TGTGCCACTCTAAGACTAACCCAAGAGACCCAGTACTTC. The gene calls are TRBV28 and TRBJ2-5, with D perhaps matching TRBD2 (5 bases). The CDR3 has 13 amino acids. V lost 10 bases, J lost 1 base, and 13 bases lay in between. Per the germline V gene, CDR1 is MDHEN and CDR2 is SYDVKM.

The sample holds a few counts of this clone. For the CDR3, the DNA is TGTGCCAGCAGCTTCGGACAGGGGGCTTTTGGCTACACCTTC. Translating gives CASSFGQGAFGYTF. The chain joins TRBV11-3 to TRBJ1-2, with 11 bases identical to TRBD1. Germline loops: CDR1 SGHNT, CDR2 YENEEA. The trim removed 3 bases at V and 7 bases at J, leaving 4 bases unmatched. CDR3 length equals 14 residues.

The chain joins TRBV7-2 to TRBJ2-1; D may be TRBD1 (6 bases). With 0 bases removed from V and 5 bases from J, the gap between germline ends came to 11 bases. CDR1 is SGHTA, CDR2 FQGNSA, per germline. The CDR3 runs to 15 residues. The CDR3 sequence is CASSLATGPNNEQFF. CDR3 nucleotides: TGTGCCAGCAGCTTAGCGACAGGACCTAACAATGAGCAGTTCTTC.

The CDR3 coding sequence is TGTGCCAGCAGCCCCTTAGGCATCCTAGGCAATGAGCAGTTCTTC. Its translation: CASSPLGILGNEQFF. V is TRBV14 and J is TRBJ2-1; D gene unclear. The CDR3 runs to 15 residues. V was shortened by 4 bases and J by 6 bases, with 16 bases between the two germline ends. The germline V gene has CDR1 SGHDN and CDR2 FVKESK.

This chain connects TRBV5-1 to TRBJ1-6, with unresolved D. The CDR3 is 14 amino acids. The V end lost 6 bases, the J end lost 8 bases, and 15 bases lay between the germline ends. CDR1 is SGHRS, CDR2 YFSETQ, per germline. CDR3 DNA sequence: TGCGCCAGCACCCGAGGGAGTCGGGATTCACCCCTCCACTTT. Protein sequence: CASTRGSRDSPLHF.

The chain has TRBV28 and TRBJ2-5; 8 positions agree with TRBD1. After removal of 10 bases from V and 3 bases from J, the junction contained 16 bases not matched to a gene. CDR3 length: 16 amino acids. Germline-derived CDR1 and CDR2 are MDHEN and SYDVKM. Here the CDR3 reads CATSPLLGTGEETQYF. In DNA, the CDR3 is TGTGCCACCTCACCCCTCCTCGGGACAGGCGAAGAGACCCAGTACTTC.

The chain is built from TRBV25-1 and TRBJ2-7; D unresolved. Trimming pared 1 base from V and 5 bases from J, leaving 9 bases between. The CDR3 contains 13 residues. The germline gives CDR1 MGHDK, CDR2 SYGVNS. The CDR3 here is CASSESPSNEQYF. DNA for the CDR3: TGTGCCAGCAGTGAATCCCCCAGCAACGAGCAGTACTTC.

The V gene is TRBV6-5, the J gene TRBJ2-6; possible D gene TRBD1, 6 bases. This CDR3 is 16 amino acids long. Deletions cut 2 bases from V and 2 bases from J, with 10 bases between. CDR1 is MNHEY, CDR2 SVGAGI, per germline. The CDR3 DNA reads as TGTGCCAGCAGTTACACCACAGGGACTGGGGCCAACGTCCTGACTTTC. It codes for CASSYTTGTGANVLTF.

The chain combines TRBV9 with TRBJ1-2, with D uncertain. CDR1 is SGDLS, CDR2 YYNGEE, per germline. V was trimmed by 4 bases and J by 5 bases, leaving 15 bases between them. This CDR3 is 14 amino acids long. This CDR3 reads CASSSPSGRYGYTF. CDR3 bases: TGTGCCAGCAGCTCACCATCCGGGAGGTATGGCTACACCTTC.